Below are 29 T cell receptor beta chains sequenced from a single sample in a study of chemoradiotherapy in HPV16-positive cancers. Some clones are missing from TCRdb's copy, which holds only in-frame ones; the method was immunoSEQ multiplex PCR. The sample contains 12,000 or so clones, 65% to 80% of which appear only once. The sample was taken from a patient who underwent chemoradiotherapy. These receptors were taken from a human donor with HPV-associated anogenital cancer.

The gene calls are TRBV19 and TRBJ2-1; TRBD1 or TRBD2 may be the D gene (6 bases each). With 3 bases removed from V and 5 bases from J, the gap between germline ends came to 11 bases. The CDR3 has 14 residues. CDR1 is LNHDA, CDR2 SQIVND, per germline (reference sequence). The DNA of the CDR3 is TGTGCCAGTAGTATGACGGGGGCCAACAATGAGCAGTTCTTC. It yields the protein CASSMTGANNEQFF. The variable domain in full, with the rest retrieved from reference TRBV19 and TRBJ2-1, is DGGITQSPKYLFRKEGQNVTLSCEQNLNHDAMYWYRQDPGQGLRLIYYSQIVNDFQKGDIAEGYSVSREKKESFPLTVTSAQKNPTAFYLCASSMTGANNEQFFGPGTRLTVL.

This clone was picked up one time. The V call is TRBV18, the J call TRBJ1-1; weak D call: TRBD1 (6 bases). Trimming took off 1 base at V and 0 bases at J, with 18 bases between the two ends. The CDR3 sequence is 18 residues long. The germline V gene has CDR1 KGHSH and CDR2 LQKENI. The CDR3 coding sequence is TGTGCCAGCTCACCACAGGAAGGGGGGCTGGGAATGAACACTGAAGCTTTCTTT. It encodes CASSPQEGGLGMNTEAFF. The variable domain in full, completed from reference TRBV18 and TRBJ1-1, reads NAGVMQNPRHLVRRRGQEARLRCSPMKGHSHVYWYRQLPEEGLKFMVYLQKENIIDESGMPKERFSAEFPKEGPSILRIQQVVRGDSAAYFCASSPQEGGLGMNTEAFFGQGTRLTVV.

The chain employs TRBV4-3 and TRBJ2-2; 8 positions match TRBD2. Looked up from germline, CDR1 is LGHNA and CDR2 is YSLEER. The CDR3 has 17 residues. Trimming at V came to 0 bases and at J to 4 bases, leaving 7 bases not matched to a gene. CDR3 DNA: TGCGCCAGCAGCCAAGATCCCCCGGGAGGGGTCACCGGGGAGCTGTTTTTT. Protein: CASSQDPPGGVTGELFF.

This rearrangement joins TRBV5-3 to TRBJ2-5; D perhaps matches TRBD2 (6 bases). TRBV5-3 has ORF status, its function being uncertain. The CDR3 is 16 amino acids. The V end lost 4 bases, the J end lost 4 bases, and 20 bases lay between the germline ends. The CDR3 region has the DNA TGTGCCAGAAGCCCTCCCCACGCGGGACGGGGAGAGACCCAGTACTTC. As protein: CARSPPHAGRGETQYF.

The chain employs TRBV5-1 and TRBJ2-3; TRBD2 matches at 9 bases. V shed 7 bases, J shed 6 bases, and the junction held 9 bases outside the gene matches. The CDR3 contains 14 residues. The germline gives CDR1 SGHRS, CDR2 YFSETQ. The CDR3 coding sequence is TGCGCCAGCCGGCGGGAGGGCACTTTTGATACGCAGTATTTT. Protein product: CASRREGTFDTQYF.

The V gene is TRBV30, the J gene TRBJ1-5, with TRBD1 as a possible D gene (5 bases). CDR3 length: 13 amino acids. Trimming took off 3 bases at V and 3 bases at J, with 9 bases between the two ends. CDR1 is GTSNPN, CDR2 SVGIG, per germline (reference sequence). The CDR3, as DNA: TGTGCCTGGAGCGACAGTTTCAATCAGCCCCAGCATTTT. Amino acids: CAWSDSFNQPQHF.

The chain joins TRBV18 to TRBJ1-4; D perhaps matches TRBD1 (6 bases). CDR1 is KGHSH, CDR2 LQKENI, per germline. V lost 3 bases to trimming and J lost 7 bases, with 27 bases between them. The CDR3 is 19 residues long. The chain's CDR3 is CASSPPRERQEEAFEKLFF. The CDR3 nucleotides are TGTGCCAGCTCACCCCCACGGGAACGACAGGAGGAAGCCTTTGAAAAACTGTTTTTT.

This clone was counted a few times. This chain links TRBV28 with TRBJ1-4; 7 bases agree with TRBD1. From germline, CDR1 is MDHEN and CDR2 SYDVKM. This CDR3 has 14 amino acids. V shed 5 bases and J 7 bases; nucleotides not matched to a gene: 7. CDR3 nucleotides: TGTGCCAGCAGTACCCGACAGGGTAGTGAAAAACTGTTTTTT. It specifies CASSTRQGSEKLFF. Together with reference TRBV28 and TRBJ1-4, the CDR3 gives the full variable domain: DVKVTQSSRYLVKRTGEKVFLECVQDMDHENMFWYRQDPGLGLRLIYFSYDVKMKEKGDIPEGYSVSREKKERFSLILESASTNQTSMYLCASSTRQGSEKLFFGSGTQLSVL.

The CDR3 loop reads CASGSLGMNQPQHF. Written as DNA, the CDR3 is TGTGCCAGCGGAAGTCTGGGAATGAATCAGCCCCAGCATTTT. This chain joins TRBV28 and TRBJ1-5; D is undetermined. This CDR3 is 14 amino acids long. The ends were cut back, 8 bases at V and 4 bases at J, with 15 bases in the middle. Looked up from germline, CDR1 is MDHEN and CDR2 is SYDVKM.

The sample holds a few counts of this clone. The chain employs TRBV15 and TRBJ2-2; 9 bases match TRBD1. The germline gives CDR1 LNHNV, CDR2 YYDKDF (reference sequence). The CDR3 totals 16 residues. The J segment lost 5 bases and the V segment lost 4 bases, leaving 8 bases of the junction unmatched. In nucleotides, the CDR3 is TGTGCCACCAGCAACCCGGGACAGGGTGAAACCGGGGAGCTGTTTTTT. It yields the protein CATSNPGQGETGELFF.

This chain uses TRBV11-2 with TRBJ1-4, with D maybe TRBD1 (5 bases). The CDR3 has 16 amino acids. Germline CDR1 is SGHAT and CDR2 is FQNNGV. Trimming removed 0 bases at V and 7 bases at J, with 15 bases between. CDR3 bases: TGTGCCAGCAGCTTAGAGGCTCAGGGCGGTTCTGAAAAACTGTTTTTT. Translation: CASSLEAQGGSEKLFF.

DNA for the CDR3: TGTGCCAGCCGGACCTTCGGAGGTGAGCAGTTCTTC. Amino acid sequence: CASRTFGGEQFF. The J gene is TRBJ2-1, the V gene TRBV11-2, with a possible D match to TRBD2 (5 bases). Germline V CDR1 and CDR2: SGHAT, FQNNGV. V lost 8 bases, J lost 9 bases, and 14 bases lay in between. This CDR3 comprises 12 residues.

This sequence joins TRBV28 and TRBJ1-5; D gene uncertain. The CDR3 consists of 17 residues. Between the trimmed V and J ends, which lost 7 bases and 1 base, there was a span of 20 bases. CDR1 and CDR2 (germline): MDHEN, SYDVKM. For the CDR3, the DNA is TGTGCCAGCACCCTAAGCCCCGGGCCAGTAAGCAATCAGCCCCAGCATTTT. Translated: CASTLSPGPVSNQPQHF.

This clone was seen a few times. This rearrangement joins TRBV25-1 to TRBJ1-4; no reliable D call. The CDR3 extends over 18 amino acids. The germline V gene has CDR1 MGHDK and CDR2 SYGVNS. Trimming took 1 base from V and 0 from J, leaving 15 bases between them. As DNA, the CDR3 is TGTGCCAGCAGTGAATCCCGCCATACGACGTCAACTAATGAAAAACTGTTTTTT. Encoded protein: CASSESRHTTSTNEKLFF.

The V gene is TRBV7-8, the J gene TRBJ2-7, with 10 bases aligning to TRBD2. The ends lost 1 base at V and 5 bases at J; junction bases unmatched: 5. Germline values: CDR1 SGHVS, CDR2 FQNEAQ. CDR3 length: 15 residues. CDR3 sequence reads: CASSLEAGGLNEQYF. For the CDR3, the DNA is TGTGCCAGCAGCTTAGAAGCGGGAGGGCTCAACGAGCAGTACTTC.

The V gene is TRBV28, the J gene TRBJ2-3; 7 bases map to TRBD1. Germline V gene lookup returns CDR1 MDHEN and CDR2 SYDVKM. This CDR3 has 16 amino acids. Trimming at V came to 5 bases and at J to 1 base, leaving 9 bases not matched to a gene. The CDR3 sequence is CASSPPLGQGTDTQYF. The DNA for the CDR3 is TGTGCCAGCAGTCCGCCCTTAGGACAGGGCACAGATACGCAGTATTTT.

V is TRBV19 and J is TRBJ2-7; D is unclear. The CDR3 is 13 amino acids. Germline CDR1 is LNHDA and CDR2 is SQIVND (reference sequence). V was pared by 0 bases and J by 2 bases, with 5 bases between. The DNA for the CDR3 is TGTGCCAGTAGTATAGACACCGCCTACGAGCAGTACTTC. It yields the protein CASSIDTAYEQYF.

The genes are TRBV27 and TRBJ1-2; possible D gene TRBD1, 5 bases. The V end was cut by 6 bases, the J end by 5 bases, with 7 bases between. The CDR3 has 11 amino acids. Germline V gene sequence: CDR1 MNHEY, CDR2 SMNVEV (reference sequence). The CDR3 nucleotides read TGTGCCAGCAGGTCAGGGTATGGCTACACCTTC. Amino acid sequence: CASRSGYGYTF.

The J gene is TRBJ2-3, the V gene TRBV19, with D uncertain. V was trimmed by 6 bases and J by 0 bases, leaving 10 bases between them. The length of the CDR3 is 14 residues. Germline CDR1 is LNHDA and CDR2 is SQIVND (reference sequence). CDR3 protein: CASRTDPSTDTQYF. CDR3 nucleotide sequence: TGTGCCAGTAGGACGGACCCCAGCACAGATACGCAGTATTTT.

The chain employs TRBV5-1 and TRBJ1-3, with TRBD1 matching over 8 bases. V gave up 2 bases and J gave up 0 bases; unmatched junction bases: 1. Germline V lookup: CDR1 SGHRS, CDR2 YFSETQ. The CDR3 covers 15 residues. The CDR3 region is CASSLTGGSGNTIYF. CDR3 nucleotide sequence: TGCGCCAGCAGCTTAACAGGGGGCTCTGGAAACACCATATATTTT. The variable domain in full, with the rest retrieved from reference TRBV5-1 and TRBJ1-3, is KAGVTQTPRYLIKTRGQQVTLSCSPISGHRSVSWYQQTPGQGLQFLFEYFSETQRNKGNFPGRFSGRQFSNSRSEMNVSTLELGDSALYLCASSLTGGSGNTIYFGEGSWLTVV.

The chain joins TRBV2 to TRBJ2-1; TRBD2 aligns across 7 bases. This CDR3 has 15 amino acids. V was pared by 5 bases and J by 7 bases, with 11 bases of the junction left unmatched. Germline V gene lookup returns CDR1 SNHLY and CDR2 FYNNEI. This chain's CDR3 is CASSQTSWSENEQFF. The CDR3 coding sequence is TGTGCCAGCAGTCAGACTAGCTGGAGCGAAAATGAGCAGTTCTTC.

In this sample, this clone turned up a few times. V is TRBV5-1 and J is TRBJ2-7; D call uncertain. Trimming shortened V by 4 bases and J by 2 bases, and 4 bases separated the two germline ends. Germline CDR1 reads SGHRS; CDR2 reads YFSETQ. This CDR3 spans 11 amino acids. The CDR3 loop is CASSTAYEQYF. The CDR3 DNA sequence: TGCGCCAGCAGCACAGCCTACGAGCAGTACTTC.

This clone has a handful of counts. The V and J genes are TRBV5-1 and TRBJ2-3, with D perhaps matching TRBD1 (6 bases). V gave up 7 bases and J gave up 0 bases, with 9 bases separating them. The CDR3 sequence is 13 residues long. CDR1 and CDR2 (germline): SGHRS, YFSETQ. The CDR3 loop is CASRDISTDTQYF. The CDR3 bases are TGCGCCAGCCGGGACATTAGCACAGATACGCAGTATTTT.

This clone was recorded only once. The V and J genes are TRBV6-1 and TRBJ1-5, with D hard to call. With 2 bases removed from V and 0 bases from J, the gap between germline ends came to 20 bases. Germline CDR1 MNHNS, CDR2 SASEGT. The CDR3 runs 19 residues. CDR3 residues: CASSEMRQAARYSNQPQHF. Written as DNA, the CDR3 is TGTGCCAGCAGTGAAATGAGGCAGGCGGCCAGATATAGCAATCAGCCCCAGCATTTT.

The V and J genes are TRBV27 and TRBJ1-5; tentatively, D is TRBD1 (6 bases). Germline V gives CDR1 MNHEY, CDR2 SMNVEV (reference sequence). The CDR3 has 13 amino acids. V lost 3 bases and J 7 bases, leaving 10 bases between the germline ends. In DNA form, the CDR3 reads TGTGCCAGCAGTTTCGTACAGGGCCAGCCCCAGCATTTT. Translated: CASSFVQGQPQHF.

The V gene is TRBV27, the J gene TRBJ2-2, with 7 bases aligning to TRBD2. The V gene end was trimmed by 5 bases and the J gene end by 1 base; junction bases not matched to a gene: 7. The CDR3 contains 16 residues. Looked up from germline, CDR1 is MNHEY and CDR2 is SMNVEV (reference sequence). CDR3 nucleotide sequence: TGTGCCAGCAGTCCCTTGGGGGGGTTGAACACCGGGGAGCTGTTTTTT. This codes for CASSPLGGLNTGELFF.

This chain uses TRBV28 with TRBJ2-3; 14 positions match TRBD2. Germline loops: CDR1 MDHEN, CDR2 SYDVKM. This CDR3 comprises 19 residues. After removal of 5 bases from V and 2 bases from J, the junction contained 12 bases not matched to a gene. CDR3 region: CASSPLYGTSGRNTDTQYF. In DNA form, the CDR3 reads TGTGCCAGCAGTCCCCTATACGGGACTAGCGGGAGAAACACAGATACGCAGTATTTT.

The chain's CDR3 is CASRPTPSGSQETQYF. Written as DNA, the CDR3 is TGCGCCAGCAGACCTACTCCTTCAGGCTCCCAAGAGACCCAGTACTTC. The chain links TRBV5-1 to TRBJ2-5; D is unresolved. Germline V lookup: CDR1 SGHRS, CDR2 YFSETQ. The CDR3 runs to 16 residues. The ends were cut back, 5 bases at V and 1 base at J, with 18 bases in the middle.

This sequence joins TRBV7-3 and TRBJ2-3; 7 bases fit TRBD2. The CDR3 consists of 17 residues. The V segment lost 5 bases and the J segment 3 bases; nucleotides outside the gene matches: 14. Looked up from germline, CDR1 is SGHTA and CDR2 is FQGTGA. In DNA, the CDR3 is TGTGCCAGCAGCCCCTTTCAGGCGGGAGTAGGTACAGATACGCAGTATTTT. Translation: CASSPFQAGVGTDTQYF.